A selection of T cell receptor beta chains follows, all from one sample in a study of CD8 T cells in Susac syndrome. TCRdb independently ran MiXCR on the immunoSEQ multiplex PCR reads; one entry per CDR3 protein. The sample shows roughly 160,000 distinct CDR3 sequences, around 94% of them seen only once. Sample: CD4+ T cells from PBMCs. Receptor source: a human donor in good health. Both conserved end residues are part of each CDR3. The order of the fields is CDR3 protein, CDR3 DNA, V gene, clone size, J gene, D gene. The D gene is left open where the match is weak. A clone size is listed for some rows: how often the clone was seen (once, few, many), or a class if it is expanded.

CDR3: CAWSAGVHEQYF
DNA: TGTGCCTGGAGTGCAGGGGTCCACGAGCAGTACTTC
V: TRBV30
size: -
J: TRBJ2-7
D: -

CDR3: CASSLGTTTDTQYF
DNA: TGTGCCAGCAGCTTGGGGACTACCACAGATACGCAGTATTTT
V: TRBV9
size: once
J: TRBJ2-3
D: TRBD2

CDR3: CSSRPGNTYNSPLHF
DNA: TGCAGTTCCAGGCCTGGGAACACCTATAATTCACCCCTCCACTTT
V: TRBV20-1
size: -
J: TRBJ1-6
D: -

CDR3: CASRLGLEAYYGYTF
DNA: TGTGCCAGCCGCTTGGGCCTAGAGGCCTACTATGGCTACACCTTC
V: TRBV27
size: -
J: TRBJ1-2
D: -

CDR3: CSARDPKRGVTYEQYF
DNA: TGCAGTGCTAGAGATCCCAAGCGGGGGGTTACCTACGAGCAGTACTTC
V: TRBV20-1
size: -
J: TRBJ2-7
D: TRBD2

CDR3: CASSLRTASDSPLHF
DNA: TGTGCCAGCAGTCTTCGGACAGCGTCTGATTCACCCCTCCACTTT
V: TRBV12-3/TRBV12-4
size: -
J: TRBJ1-6
D: -

CDR3: CASSYLAGGGTDTQYF
DNA: TGTGCCAGCAGTTATCTGGCGGGGGGTGGCACAGATACGCAGTATTTT
V: TRBV12-3/TRBV12-4
size: -
J: TRBJ2-3
D: TRBD2

CDR3: CASSTTDRSNSPLHF
DNA: TGTGCCAGTAGTACGACGGACCGGAGTAATTCACCCCTCCACTTT
V: TRBV19
size: -
J: TRBJ1-6
D: -

CDR3: CASSPQGAGQPQHF
DNA: TGTGCCAGCAGTCCCCAGGGGGCGGGTCAGCCCCAGCATTTT
V: TRBV7-2
size: -
J: TRBJ1-5
D: TRBD1

CDR3: CASSTLANYNEQFF
DNA: TGTGCCAGCAGCACCTTAGCGAATTACAATGAGCAGTTCTTC
V: TRBV7-2
size: -
J: TRBJ2-1
D: -

CDR3: CASSFTPNNQPQHF
DNA: TGTGCCAGCAGTTTCACGCCTAACAATCAGCCCCAGCATTTT
V: TRBV12-3/TRBV12-4
size: -
J: TRBJ1-5
D: -

CDR3: CASTQGESREQYF
DNA: TGTGCCAGCACACAGGGAGAATCGCGCGAGCAGTACTTC
V: TRBV6-5
size: -
J: TRBJ2-7
D: -

CDR3: CSVSPNADTQYF
DNA: TGCAGCGTCTCCCCTAACGCAGATACGCAGTATTTT
V: TRBV29-1
size: -
J: TRBJ2-3
D: -

CDR3: CSVEVGSDTQYF
DNA: TGCAGCGTTGAAGTTGGCTCAGATACGCAGTATTTT
V: TRBV29-1
size: -
J: TRBJ2-3
D: -

CDR3: CASSQDMGGTTQYF
DNA: TGCGCCAGCAGCCAAGACATGGGAGGGACGACCCAGTACTTC
V: TRBV4-3
size: -
J: TRBJ2-5
D: TRBD2

CDR3: CSVNRQGYEQYF
DNA: TGCAGCGTCAATCGACAGGGCTACGAGCAGTACTTC
V: TRBV29-1
size: -
J: TRBJ2-7
D: TRBD1

CDR3: CASSVWDPDTQYF
DNA: TGTGCCAGCAGCGTATGGGACCCGGATACGCAGTATTTT
V: TRBV9
size: -
J: TRBJ2-3
D: -

CDR3: CASSLMGDQETQYF
DNA: TGTGCCAGCAGCTTAATGGGGGACCAAGAGACCCAGTACTTC
V: TRBV7-2
size: once
J: TRBJ2-5
D: -

CDR3: CASSLGHREKLFF
DNA: TGCGCCAGCAGCCTAGGTCACCGGGAAAAACTGTTTTTT
V: TRBV4-1
size: -
J: TRBJ1-4
D: -

CDR3: CASSFRWGQGRTTEAFF
DNA: TGTGCCAGCAGTTTTAGATGGGGACAGGGGAGAACCACTGAAGCTTTCTTT
V: TRBV27
size: -
J: TRBJ1-1
D: TRBD1

CDR3: CSVSTGQADSNQPQHF
DNA: TGCAGCGTTTCGACAGGGCAGGCCGATAGCAATCAGCCCCAGCATTTT
V: TRBV29-1
size: -
J: TRBJ1-5
D: TRBD1

CDR3: CASSEGLTEAFF
DNA: TGCGCCAGCAGCGAAGGGCTCACTGAAGCTTTCTTT
V: TRBV5-1
size: -
J: TRBJ1-1
D: -

CDR3: CSAQTGANYGYTF
DNA: TGCAGTGCTCAGACAGGGGCTAACTATGGCTACACCTTC
V: TRBV20-1
size: -
J: TRBJ1-2
D: TRBD1

CDR3: CASSHDVGAYNEQFF
DNA: TGTGCCAGCAGCCACGATGTAGGCGCGTACAATGAGCAGTTCTTC
V: TRBV3-1
size: -
J: TRBJ2-1
D: -

CDR3: CSPPPAGLSSYEQYF
DNA: TGCAGCCCCCCGCCGGCGGGGTTGAGCTCCTACGAGCAGTACTTC
V: TRBV29-1
size: -
J: TRBJ2-7
D: -

CDR3: CASRGSLGNEQFF
DNA: TGCGCCAGCAGAGGGTCGCTAGGCAATGAGCAGTTCTTC
V: TRBV5-1
size: -
J: TRBJ2-1
D: -

CDR3: CASSGDGQVYGYTF
DNA: TGTGCCAGCAGCGGAGACGGACAGGTTTATGGCTACACCTTC
V: TRBV9
size: -
J: TRBJ1-2
D: TRBD1

CDR3: CASSPGRGTDIQYF
DNA: TGTGCCAGCAGCCCGGGGCGGGGGACGGACATTCAGTACTTC
V: TRBV7-9
size: -
J: TRBJ2-4
D: TRBD2

CDR3: CSVTTGREQYF
DNA: TGCAGTGTTACCACAGGTCGCGAGCAGTACTTC
V: TRBV20-1
size: -
J: TRBJ2-7
D: -

CDR3: CRADQNTEAFF
DNA: TGCAGGGCGGATCAGAACACTGAAGCTTTCTTT
V: TRBV20-1
size: -
J: TRBJ1-1
D: -

CDR3: CASSGERLINAEAFF
DNA: TGTGCCAGCAGCGGTGAACGGCTGATAAATGCTGAAGCTTTCTTT
V: TRBV7-6
size: -
J: TRBJ1-1
D: -

CDR3: CASSQFRAQTQYF
DNA: TGCGCCAGCAGCCAATTTAGGGCCCAGACCCAGTACTTC
V: TRBV4-1
size: -
J: TRBJ2-5
D: -

CDR3: CASRMTSGSYEQYF
DNA: TGTGCCAGCAGGATGACTAGCGGGTCCTACGAGCAGTACTTC
V: TRBV6-5
size: -
J: TRBJ2-7
D: TRBD2

CDR3: CASGLVLGQVPDGYTF
DNA: TGTGCTAGTGGTTTGGTACTGGGACAGGTCCCGGATGGCTACACCTTC
V: TRBV12-5
size: -
J: TRBJ1-2
D: TRBD1

CDR3: CASSGWTAQETQYF
DNA: TGTGCCAGCAGTGGTTGGACAGCACAAGAGACCCAGTACTTC
V: TRBV2
size: -
J: TRBJ2-5
D: -

CDR3: CASSFVSNEKLFF
DNA: TGTGCCAGCAGTTTTGTCAGCAATGAAAAACTGTTTTTT
V: TRBV27
size: -
J: TRBJ1-4
D: -

CDR3: CSAKPPTGGNEQFF
DNA: TGCAGTGCTAAACCACCGACTGGGGGGAATGAGCAGTTCTTC
V: TRBV20-1
size: -
J: TRBJ2-1
D: -

CDR3: CSGRGPQETQYF
DNA: TGCAGCGGTCGGGGGCCCCAAGAGACCCAGTACTTC
V: TRBV29-1
size: -
J: TRBJ2-5
D: -

CDR3: CSVRGRFNEKLFF
DNA: TGCAGCGTCAGGGGGCGGTTTAATGAAAAACTGTTTTTT
V: TRBV29-1
size: -
J: TRBJ1-4
D: TRBD1

CDR3: CAWSVGGAANYGYTF
DNA: TGTGCCTGGAGTGTAGGAGGCGCAGCGAACTATGGCTACACCTTC
V: TRBV30
size: -
J: TRBJ1-2
D: -

CDR3: CASSLRQGPYEQYF
DNA: TGTGCCAGCAGTTTGAGACAGGGACCATACGAGCAGTACTTC
V: TRBV27
size: -
J: TRBJ2-7
D: TRBD1

CDR3: CASSPPGTGPDEQYF
DNA: TGTGCCAGCAGCCCCCCCGGGACAGGTCCCGACGAGCAGTACTTC
V: TRBV3-1
size: -
J: TRBJ2-7
D: TRBD1

CDR3: CSADPLTAGGETQYF
DNA: TGCAGTGCTGACCCCCTGACAGCTGGCGGGGAGACCCAGTACTTC
V: TRBV20-1
size: -
J: TRBJ2-5
D: -

CDR3: CAWSRTGIQPQHF
DNA: TGTGCCTGGAGTCGGACAGGGATTCAGCCCCAGCATTTT
V: TRBV30
size: -
J: TRBJ1-5
D: TRBD1

CDR3: CASSLVTAANYGYTF
DNA: TGTGCCAGCAGCTTAGTAACTGCAGCTAACTATGGCTACACCTTC
V: TRBV7-2
size: -
J: TRBJ1-2
D: -

CDR3: CAWSGDVEKLFF
DNA: TGTGCCTGGAGTGGGGACGTTGAAAAACTGTTTTTT
V: TRBV30
size: -
J: TRBJ1-4
D: -

CDR3: CASSVETGELFF
DNA: TGTGCCAGCAGCGTAGAAACCGGGGAGCTGTTTTTT
V: TRBV9
size: -
J: TRBJ2-2
D: -

CDR3: CASSYSSGREHF
DNA: TGTGCCAGCAGTTACTCTAGTGGCAGGGAGCATTTT
V: TRBV6-2/TRBV6-3
size: -
J: TRBJ1-5
D: -

CDR3: CSARTGHNYGYTF
DNA: TGCAGTGCACGGACAGGGCATAACTATGGCTACACCTTC
V: TRBV20-1
size: once
J: TRBJ1-2
D: TRBD1

CDR3: CSATRDSNNEQFF
DNA: TGCAGTGCTACTCGGGACTCCAACAATGAGCAGTTCTTC
V: TRBV20-1
size: -
J: TRBJ2-1
D: -

CDR3: CASDTSRGADTQYF
DNA: TGTGCCAGCGACACCTCCCGGGGGGCAGATACGCAGTATTTT
V: TRBV2
size: -
J: TRBJ2-3
D: TRBD2

CDR3: CSVRTGGGYEQYF
DNA: TGCAGCGTCAGGACAGGGGGGGGCTACGAGCAGTACTTC
V: TRBV29-1
size: -
J: TRBJ2-7
D: TRBD1

CDR3: CASGPAQGNTEAFF
DNA: TGTGCCAGCGGCCCTGCACAGGGAAACACTGAAGCTTTCTTT
V: TRBV7-9
size: -
J: TRBJ1-1
D: -

CDR3: CASSAGTGVFYEQYF
DNA: TGTGCCAGCAGTGCCGGGACAGGGGTGTTCTACGAGCAGTACTTC
V: TRBV28
size: -
J: TRBJ2-7
D: TRBD1

CDR3: CASSSRGRLYGYTF
DNA: TGTGCCAGCAGTTCCCGGGGACGGCTCTATGGCTACACCTTC
V: TRBV12-3/TRBV12-4
size: once
J: TRBJ1-2
D: -

CDR3: CAWGQSGTQYF
DNA: TGTGCCTGGGGACAGTCTGGGACCCAGTACTTC
V: TRBV30
size: -
J: TRBJ2-5
D: -

CDR3: CASSGDRAYEQYF
DNA: TGCGCCAGCAGCGGTGACAGGGCCTACGAGCAGTACTTC
V: TRBV5-1
size: -
J: TRBJ2-7
D: TRBD1

CDR3: CSAQDGTDTQYF
DNA: TGCAGTGCCCAGGACGGCACAGATACGCAGTATTTT
V: TRBV20-1
size: -
J: TRBJ2-3
D: -

CDR3: CSARGWGSGELFF
DNA: TGCAGTGCTAGGGGCTGGGGCTCCGGGGAGCTGTTTTTT
V: TRBV20-1
size: once
J: TRBJ2-2
D: -

CDR3: CSVSLGRRETQYF
DNA: TGCAGCGTCTCTCTTGGTAGGCGGGAGACCCAGTACTTC
V: TRBV29-1
size: -
J: TRBJ2-5
D: -